A single sample is the source of the 25 T cell receptor beta chains below, sequenced in a study of blood T cell repertoires in COVID-19 (TCRdb year 2020). Library prep was done by the immunoSEQ multiplex PCR assay. TCRdb took this table from immuneACCESS and kept in-frame rearrangements with V and J called. Such tables lack part of the clones; where checked against another copy, unresolved V genes explain under half of the gap, and the rest is unexplained. A total of 110,000 to 150,000 clones appear in this sample, around 76% of them only once. The ten largest clones take up about an eighth of the sample. The sample was peripheral blood. The receptors were gathered from a man older than 75 with acute or convalescent COVID-19.

This clone was counted once. V gene TRBV7-3 combines with J gene TRBJ1-5, with 8 bases that match TRBD1. The CDR3 covers 17 residues. The V and J ends lost 4 bases and 1 base, in that order; junction bases with no gene match: 9. Germline V gene lookup returns CDR1 SGHTA and CDR2 FQGTGA. The CDR3 nucleotides read TGTGCCAGCAGCTCCGCAACGGACAGGGCCAGCAATCAGCCCCAGCATTTT. It codes for CASSSATDRASNQPQHF.

The chain uses TRBV7-2 and TRBJ2-5, with D maybe TRBD2 (5 bases). Germline V gene lookup returns CDR1 SGHTA and CDR2 FQGNSA. Trimming stripped 1 base from V and 4 bases from J, with 10 bases between. The CDR3 consists of 14 residues. Written as DNA, the CDR3 is TGTGCCAGCAGCTTAGGGGGAAGCGGAGAGACCCAGTACTTC. This encodes CASSLGGSGETQYF.

The chain employs TRBV7-9 and TRBJ1-1; no firm D call. The germline gives CDR1 SEHNR, CDR2 FQNEAQ (reference sequence). Trimming took off 3 bases at V and 6 bases at J, with 8 bases between the two ends. This CDR3 contains 12 residues. CDR3 residues: CASSFSVAEAFF. CDR3 coding DNA: TGTGCCAGCAGCTTTTCGGTCGCTGAAGCTTTCTTT.

The count of this clone is one. The genes are TRBV11-2 and TRBJ1-2; 7 bases agree with TRBD1. Germline CDR1 and CDR2: SGHAT and FQNNGV. The CDR3 has 13 amino acids. With 5 bases clipped from V and 8 bases from J, the junction kept 8 bases outside the gene matches. This chain's CDR3 is CASSQTGLGGYTF. Here the CDR3 DNA reads TGTGCCAGCAGCCAGACAGGGTTGGGGGGCTACACCTTC. The full variable domain, rest sourced from reference TRBV11-2 and TRBJ1-2, is EAGVAQSPRYKIIEKRQSVAFWCNPISGHATLYWYQQILGQGPKLLIQFQNNGVVDDSQLPKDRFSAERLKGVDSTLKIQPAKLEDSAVYLCASSQTGLGGYTFGSGTRLTVV.

Only one count was recorded for this clone. The chain combines TRBV9 with TRBJ2-7, with TRBD2 matching 8 bases. The CDR3 is made up of 15 amino acids. Germline CDR1 reads SGDLS; CDR2 reads YYNGEE. J lost 2 bases, V lost 4 bases, and 8 bases had no gene match. The chain's CDR3 is CASSREGNKAYEQYF. CDR3 nucleotide sequence: TGTGCCAGCAGCCGGGAGGGGAACAAGGCCTACGAGCAGTACTTC.

The gene calls are TRBV19 and TRBJ1-4; 7 bases are a match to TRBD1. J gave up 5 bases and V 10 bases, and 7 bases lay outside the gene matches. Germline assignment: CDR1 LNHDA and CDR2 SQIVND (reference sequence). This CDR3 comprises 13 residues. CDR3 protein: CATNRDSNEKLFF. CDR3 bases: TGTGCCACGAACCGGGACAGCAATGAAAAACTGTTTTTT.

The chain uses TRBV30 and TRBJ2-6; D is possibly TRBD1 (6 bases). V gave up 0 bases and J gave up 3 bases, with 12 bases separating them. The CDR3 length is 16 residues. Germline values: CDR1 GTSNPN, CDR2 SVGIG (reference sequence). The CDR3 nucleotides read TGTGCCTGGAGTGTAGCAGGGGCGTATGGGGCCAACGTCCTGACTTTC. It is translated as CAWSVAGAYGANVLTF.

This chain connects TRBV18 to TRBJ2-3, with 15 bases matching TRBD2. This CDR3 region has 16 residues. CDR1 and CDR2 (germline): KGHSH, LQKENI. V lost 4 bases to trimming and J lost 4 bases; unmatched junction nucleotides: 3. CDR3 nucleotide sequence: TGTGCCAGCTCACGTCGGACTAGCGGGGGGGCAGATACGCAGTATTTT. Translating it yields CASSRRTSGGADTQYF.

This clone was seen just once. The rearrangement uses TRBV18 and TRBJ1-4, with 7 bases fitting TRBD1. V was clipped by 6 bases and J by 0 bases; unmatched bases: 7. The CDR3 has 16 residues. Germline values: CDR1 KGHSH, CDR2 LQKENI. CDR3 amino acids: CASSSGQPSTNEKLFF. The CDR3 DNA reads as TGTGCCAGCTCGTCGGGACAGCCGTCAACTAATGAAAAACTGTTTTTT.

V usage is TRBV27 and J usage is TRBJ2-3; D is perhaps TRBD2 (5 bases). The CDR3 covers 14 residues. CDR1 and CDR2 from the germline V gene are MNHEY and SMNVEV (reference sequence). The ends were cut back, 5 bases at V and 6 bases at J, with 15 bases in the middle. The CDR3 DNA sequence: TGTGCCAGCAGTCCCCGGGATGGCGGGGATACGCAGTATTTT. Its translation: CASSPRDGGDTQYF.

This sequence joins TRBV27 and TRBJ2-1, with 7 nucleotides matching TRBD1. The CDR3 totals 16 residues. Germline values: CDR1 MNHEY, CDR2 SMNVEV (reference sequence). V dropped 2 bases and J dropped 4; count of bases not matched to a gene: 8. CDR3 loop: CASSLRQGYDYNEQFF. CDR3 bases: TGTGCCAGCAGTTTACGACAGGGCTATGATTACAATGAGCAGTTCTTC.

Written as DNA, the CDR3 is TGTGCCAGCAGTCTTTCCCGGACTAGCGGGGGATACAATGAGCAGTTCTTC. Residues: CASSLSRTSGGYNEQFF. V gene TRBV28 combines with J gene TRBJ2-1; 13 nucleotides agree with TRBD2. Germline lookup yields CDR1 MDHEN and CDR2 SYDVKM. The CDR3 contains 17 residues. V dropped 5 bases and J dropped 4; count of bases not matched to a gene: 8.

The genes are TRBV2 and TRBJ2-2; no firm D call. The V gene's germline CDR1 is SNHLY and CDR2 FYNNEI. This CDR3 contains 12 residues. The V end lost 4 bases, the J end lost 4 bases, and 4 bases lay between the germline ends. The CDR3 DNA reads as TGTGCCAGCAGTGCGAGCACCGGGGAGCTGTTTTTT. It is translated as CASSASTGELFF.

The chain links TRBV18 to TRBJ1-5; TRBD1 might be the D (5 bases). This CDR3 comprises 15 residues. Germline assignment: CDR1 KGHSH and CDR2 LQKENI. Trimming pared 6 bases from V and 9 bases from J, leaving 21 bases between. As DNA, the CDR3 is TGTGCCAGCTCGCAGAACCAGGGTGCTCAGGTGCCCCAGCATTTT. Its translation: CASSQNQGAQVPQHF. Filled out from reference TRBV18 and TRBJ1-5, the complete variable domain reads NAGVMQNPRHLVRRRGQEARLRCSPMKGHSHVYWYRQLPEEGLKFMVYLQKENIIDESGMPKERFSAEFPKEGPSILRIQQVVRGDSAAYFCASSQNQGAQVPQHFGDGTRLSIL.

This clone is medium-sized (0.01 to 0.1%). The chain uses TRBV5-4 and TRBJ1-1; maybe TRBD1 (6 bases). V was trimmed by 0 bases and J by 1 base, leaving 10 bases between them. CDR3 length: 15 residues. Germline V gives CDR1 SGHNT, CDR2 YYREEE (reference sequence). The CDR3 is CASSLATGWNTEAFF. CDR3 DNA: TGTGCCAGCAGCTTGGCTACAGGGTGGAACACTGAAGCTTTCTTT.

This clone appeared once. The rearrangement links TRBV7-8 to TRBJ1-5, with D unclear. Germline V gene sequence: CDR1 SGHVS, CDR2 FQNEAQ. The CDR3 is 16 amino acids. Trimming shortened V by 1 base and J by 3 bases, and 13 bases separated the two germline ends. CDR3 coding DNA: TGTGCCAGCAGCTTAGAGCGAACTAAACCCAATCAGCCCCAGCATTTT. Translating gives CASSLERTKPNQPQHF.

This sequence joins TRBV3-1 (or the pseudogene TRBV3-2) and TRBJ1-1, with D possibly being TRBD1 (5 bases). Germline CDR1 is LGHDT and CDR2 is YNNKEL (reference sequence). This CDR3 is 13 amino acids long. Trimming left V 4 bases short and J 5 bases short, with 11 bases between. This CDR3 reads CASSPGFGTEAFF. CDR3 DNA: TGTGCCAGCAGCCCAGGGTTCGGGACTGAAGCTTTCTTT.

This chain connects TRBV28 to TRBJ2-4, with 7 nucleotides matching TRBD1. Looked up from germline, CDR1 is MDHEN and CDR2 is SYDVKM. CDR3 size: 15 residues. Trimming took 2 bases from V and 7 from J; bases not matched to a gene: 8. CDR3 residues: CASSLVDRDLNIQYF. The CDR3 DNA reads as TGTGCCAGCAGTTTAGTAGACAGGGATTTGAACATTCAGTACTTC.

The rearrangement uses TRBV11-1 and TRBJ1-6, with D possibly being TRBD1 (6 bases). This CDR3 spans 14 amino acids. Trimming left V 4 bases short and J 7 bases short, with 11 bases between. Germline V gene sequence: CDR1 SGHAT, CDR2 FQDESV (reference sequence). CDR3 in DNA: TGTGCCAGCAGCTCGTGGGGGGGCAATTCACCCCTCCACTTT. It specifies CASSSWGGNSPLHF. The variable domain in full, with the rest retrieved from reference TRBV11-1 and TRBJ1-6, is EAEVAQSPRYKITEKSQAVAFWCDPISGHATLYWYRQILGQGPELLVQFQDESVVDDSQLPKDRFSAERLKGVDSTLKIQPAELGDSAMYLCASSSWGGNSPLHFGNGTRLTVT.

The genes are TRBV30 and TRBJ2-7, with TRBD2 identical over 9 bases. Germline assignment: CDR1 GTSNPN and CDR2 SVGIG (reference sequence). V gave up 4 bases and J gave up 6 bases; unmatched junction bases: 7. CDR3 length equals 13 residues. The CDR3 here is CAWTGAGGPEQYF. DNA for the CDR3: TGTGCCTGGACCGGTGCGGGGGGGCCCGAGCAGTACTTC. Full variable domain (remainder filled in from reference TRBV30 and TRBJ2-7): SQTIHQWPATLVQPVGSPLSLECTVEGTSNPNLYWYRQAAGRGLQLLFYSVGIGQISSEVPQNLSASRPQDRQFILSSKKLLLSDSGFYLCAWTGAGGPEQYFGPGTRLTVT.

The chain carries TRBV27 and TRBJ2-1, with 9 bases aligning to TRBD2. The CDR3 length is 16 residues. The ends lost 4 bases at V and 7 bases at J; junction bases unmatched: 11. CDR1 and CDR2 (germline): MNHEY, SMNVEV (reference sequence). The CDR3 DNA sequence: TGTGCCAGCAGTTATGCGGGGGGGCCGGTATTTAATGAGCAGTTCTTC. This codes for CASSYAGGPVFNEQFF.

The V and J genes are TRBV28 and TRBJ1-1, with TRBD1 identical over 9 bases. The V and J ends lost 4 bases and 0 bases, in that order; junction bases with no gene match: 3. The CDR3 is made up of 15 amino acids. CDR1 is MDHEN and CDR2 is SYDVKM in the germline V gene. In nucleotides, the CDR3 is TGTGCCAGCAGTTCACAGGGGGCTTTGAACACTGAAGCTTTCTTT. Amino acids: CASSSQGALNTEAFF. Full variable domain (rest looked up from reference TRBV28 and TRBJ1-1): DVKVTQSSRYLVKRTGEKVFLECVQDMDHENMFWYRQDPGLGLRLIYFSYDVKMKEKGDIPEGYSVSREKKERFSLILESASTNQTSMYLCASSSQGALNTEAFFGQGTRLTVV.

The chain is built from TRBV5-5 and TRBJ1-3, with 11 nucleotides matching TRBD1. CDR1 SGHKS and CDR2 YYEKEE come from the germline V gene (reference sequence). V lost 2 bases to trimming and J lost 0 bases; unmatched junction nucleotides: 10. The CDR3 spans 19 residues. The CDR3 sequence is CASSLRRTGGRVSGNTIYF. CDR3 sequence (DNA): TGTGCCAGCAGCTTACGTCGGACAGGGGGCCGAGTCTCTGGAAACACCATATATTTT.

This clone was detected ten times or more. V gene TRBV4-2 combines with J gene TRBJ1-5; D unresolved. Germline CDR1 and CDR2: LGHNA and YNFKEQ. CDR3 length: 14 residues. V lost 0 bases and J lost 5, with 8 bases in between. The CDR3 DNA follows: TGTGCCAGCAGCCAAGATAAGGAGCATCAGCCCCAGCATTTT. Its translation is CASSQDKEHQPQHF.

This clone was recorded a few times. J is TRBJ1-5 and V is TRBV7-8; D call uncertain. V was shortened by 5 bases and J by 1 base, with 12 bases between the two germline ends. CDR1 is SGHVS, CDR2 FQNEAQ, per germline. The CDR3 has 15 amino acids. As DNA, the CDR3 is TGTGCCAGCAGCCGTGACACGTCAAGCAATCAGCCCCAGCATTTT. Its protein product is CASSRDTSSNQPQHF.